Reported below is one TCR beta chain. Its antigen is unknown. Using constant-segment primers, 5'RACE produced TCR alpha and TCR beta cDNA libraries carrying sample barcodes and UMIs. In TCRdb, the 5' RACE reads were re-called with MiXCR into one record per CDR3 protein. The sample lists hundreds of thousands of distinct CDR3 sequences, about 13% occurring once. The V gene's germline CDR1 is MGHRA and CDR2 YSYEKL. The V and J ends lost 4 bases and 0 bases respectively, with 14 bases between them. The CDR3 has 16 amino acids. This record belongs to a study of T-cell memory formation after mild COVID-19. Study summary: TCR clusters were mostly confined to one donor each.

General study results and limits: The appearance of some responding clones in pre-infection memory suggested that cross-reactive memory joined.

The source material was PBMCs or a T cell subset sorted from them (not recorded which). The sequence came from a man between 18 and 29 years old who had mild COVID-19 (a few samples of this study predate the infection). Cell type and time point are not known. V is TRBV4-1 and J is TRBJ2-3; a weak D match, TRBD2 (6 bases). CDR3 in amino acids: CASSPPGDFSTDTQYF. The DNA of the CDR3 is TGCGCCAGCAGCCCCCCCGGGGACTTTAGCACAGATACGCAGTATTTT.